Listed below are T cell receptor beta chains from one sample, sequenced in a study of cytomegalovirus exposure and HLA in healthy donors. Produced via immunoSEQ multiplex PCR; TCRdb's table is partial and in-frame only. Of approximately 190,000 clones listed, over 70% are singletons. Sequencing was carried out using PBMCs. These receptors came from a middle-aged man in good health and CMV-seronegative. Each CDR3 is given with its conserved first and last residue. The order of the fields is D gene, V gene, J gene, clone size, CDR3 DNA, CDR3 protein. The D gene is left open where the match is weak. Rows give clone size only sometimes, using once, few, many, or a class for an expanded clone.

D: -; V: TRBV6-5; J: TRBJ2-3; size: -; DNA: TGTGCCAGCAGTTACCCCGGGTACCCAGATACGCAGTATTTT; CDR3: CASSYPGYPDTQYF
D: TRBD2; V: TRBV4-1; J: TRBJ2-2; size: -; DNA: TGCGCCAGCAGAATAAGGGTGGGTCCTAGCGGGGGGAACACCGGGGAGCTGTTTTTT; CDR3: CASRIRVGPSGGNTGELFF
D: TRBD2; V: TRBV7-2; J: TRBJ2-5; size: -; DNA: TGTGCCAGCAGCCAGGGGGGTAGCGGGGGAGAGACCCAGTACTTC; CDR3: CASSQGGSGGETQYF
D: TRBD1; V: TRBV9; J: TRBJ1-6; size: -; DNA: TGTGCCAGCAGCCTCCAGGGGGCGCAGAATTCACCCCTCCACTTT; CDR3: CASSLQGAQNSPLHF
D: -; V: TRBV9; J: TRBJ2-2; size: few; DNA: TGTGCCAGCAGCGTGAGGGGGACAAACACCGGGGAGCTGTTTTTT; CDR3: CASSVRGTNTGELFF
D: TRBD2; V: TRBV10-3; J: TRBJ2-2; size: -; DNA: TGTGCCATCACTGGACTAGCGGGGAACACCGGGGAGCTGTTTTTT; CDR3: CAITGLAGNTGELFF
D: -; V: TRBV27; J: TRBJ1-1; size: -; DNA: TGTGCCAGCAGTTTGGAGGGGTTGAACACTGAAGCTTTCTTT; CDR3: CASSLEGLNTEAFF
D: -; V: TRBV15; J: TRBJ1-6; size: -; DNA: TGTGCCACCAGCAGAGATGGGGGGTTTAATTCACCCCTCCACTTT; CDR3: CATSRDGGFNSPLHF
D: -; V: TRBV11-2; J: TRBJ1-4; size: -; DNA: TGTGCCAGCAGCCCTGGGAGCAAACTTGAAAAACTGTTTTTT; CDR3: CASSPGSKLEKLFF
D: -; V: TRBV7-6; J: TRBJ2-2; size: -; DNA: TGTGCCAGCAGCTTTTCATCCCCCGGGAACACCGGGGAGCTGTTTTTT; CDR3: CASSFSSPGNTGELFF
D: -; V: TRBV27; J: TRBJ1-1; size: -; DNA: TGTGCCAGCAACAAAGGGAGGGGAACTGAAGCTTTCTTT; CDR3: CASNKGRGTEAFF
D: -; V: TRBV5-6; J: TRBJ1-1; size: -; DNA: TGTGCCAGCAGCTTGGGAGACAGAGAATACACTGAAGCTTTCTTT; CDR3: CASSLGDREYTEAFF
D: TRBD1; V: TRBV5-1; J: TRBJ2-1; size: -; DNA: TGCGCCAGCAGCTCGGGACAGAAATTCAATGAGCAGTTCTTC; CDR3: CASSSGQKFNEQFF
D: -; V: TRBV5-6; J: TRBJ1-1; size: -; DNA: TGTGCCAGCAGATCTGGGTGGGGGACACAAGTCCACACTGAAGCTTTCTTT; CDR3: CASRSGWGTQVHTEAFF
D: -; V: TRBV19; J: TRBJ1-2; size: -; DNA: TGTGCCAGTAGTATCCTCGGACTGCCGGTGGGCTACACCTTC; CDR3: CASSILGLPVGYTF
D: TRBD2; V: TRBV5-1; J: TRBJ2-3; size: -; DNA: TGCGCCAGCAGCTTGGTGGCGGGAGCGGGGGGCCTGACTACGCAGTATTTT; CDR3: CASSLVAGAGGLTTQYF
D: TRBD2; V: TRBV11-2; J: TRBJ2-1; size: -; DNA: TGTGCCAGCAGCTCCCGACTAGCGGGGGGGCCGTCCTACAATGAGCAGTTCTTC; CDR3: CASSSRLAGGPSYNEQFF
D: -; V: TRBV6-5; J: TRBJ1-2; size: -; DNA: TGTGCCAGCAAACCACAGGGTGGGGAAAATGGCTACACCTTC; CDR3: CASKPQGGENGYTF
D: TRBD2; V: TRBV25-1; J: TRBJ2-1; size: -; DNA: TGTGCCAGCAGTGCACTAGCGGGGGGACTTTACAATGAGCAGTTCTTC; CDR3: CASSALAGGLYNEQFF
D: TRBD1; V: TRBV18; J: TRBJ1-1; size: -; DNA: TGTGCCAGCTCATGGACAGGAAAGACTGAAGCTTTCTTT; CDR3: CASSWTGKTEAFF
D: -; V: TRBV7-2; J: TRBJ2-7; size: -; DNA: TGTGCCAGCAGCCGGGACAACTTTTTCTACGAGCAGTACTTC; CDR3: CASSRDNFFYEQYF
D: TRBD2; V: TRBV7-2; J: TRBJ2-3; size: -; DNA: TGTGCCAGCAGACCTCCGGGACTACACACAGATACGCAGTATTTT; CDR3: CASRPPGLHTDTQYF
D: -; V: TRBV7-6; J: TRBJ2-3; size: -; DNA: TGTGCCAGCAGTTCGTACTCTGGGCTTTCAGATACGCAGTATTTT; CDR3: CASSSYSGLSDTQYF
D: -; V: TRBV9; J: TRBJ2-7; size: -; DNA: TGTGCCAGCAGCTGGAGGGAGGCCCACGAGCAGTACTTC; CDR3: CASSWREAHEQYF
D: TRBD2; V: TRBV7-3; J: TRBJ2-1; size: -; DNA: TGTGCCAGCAGCCCAGTGAGCGGGGGGGTCCATGAGCAGTTCTTC; CDR3: CASSPVSGGVHEQFF
D: -; V: TRBV15; J: TRBJ1-1; size: -; DNA: TGTGCCACCAGCAGAGCGGGTTGGAACACTGAAGCTTTCTTT; CDR3: CATSRAGWNTEAFF
D: -; V: TRBV5-4; J: TRBJ2-2; size: -; DNA: TGTGCCAGCAGCTTCTCGGGGGACCTGAACACCGGGGAGCTGTTTTTT; CDR3: CASSFSGDLNTGELFF
D: -; V: TRBV7-2; J: TRBJ1-5; size: -; DNA: TGTGCCAGCAGCTTCGCGTTTGATCAGCCCCAGCATTTT; CDR3: CASSFAFDQPQHF
D: -; V: TRBV7-9; J: TRBJ1-1; size: -; DNA: TGTGCCAGCAGCCAAGGGGAGGCGGTGAACACTGAAGCTTTCTTT; CDR3: CASSQGEAVNTEAFF
D: TRBD1; V: TRBV4-3; J: TRBJ1-2; size: -; DNA: TGCGCCAGCAGCCAAGAGCCCGGACAGGGAACCTATGGCTACACCTTC; CDR3: CASSQEPGQGTYGYTF
D: -; V: TRBV7-9; J: TRBJ1-6; size: -; DNA: TGTTCCAGCAGCTTAGGACTTTCTGGTTCACCCCTCCACTTT; CDR3: CSSSLGLSGSPLHF
D: TRBD1; V: TRBV10-3; J: TRBJ2-1; size: -; DNA: TGTGCCTCGGGGACAGGGGCTAACAATGAGCAGTTCTTC; CDR3: CASGTGANNEQFF
D: -; V: TRBV6-5; J: TRBJ1-1; size: once; DNA: TGTGCCAGCAGTGGAGGGATGAACACTGAAGCTTTCTTT; CDR3: CASSGGMNTEAFF
D: TRBD2; V: TRBV9; J: TRBJ2-5; size: -; DNA: TGTGCCAGCAGCTCCCCCGGGGGGGGGCCGGGGACCCAGTACTTC; CDR3: CASSSPGGGPGTQYF
D: -; V: TRBV4-3; J: TRBJ2-1; size: -; DNA: TGCGCCAGCAGCCAAGGTACAGGGATCTATGAGCAGTTCTTC; CDR3: CASSQGTGIYEQFF
D: TRBD1; V: TRBV27; J: TRBJ1-6; size: -; DNA: TGTGCCAGCAGTCCGTGGGACAGGGCAGGCGGTAATTCACCCCTCCACTTT; CDR3: CASSPWDRAGGNSPLHF
D: -; V: TRBV6-5; J: TRBJ2-7; size: -; DNA: TGTGCCAGCAAAAGGGGTTGGGGTGAGCAGTACTTC; CDR3: CASKRGWGEQYF
D: TRBD2; V: TRBV9; J: TRBJ2-3; size: -; DNA: TGTGCCAGCAGCGCGGGGGGGCGGGGCCGTGCAGATACGCAGTATTTT; CDR3: CASSAGGRGRADTQYF
D: -; V: TRBV6-6; J: TRBJ2-1; size: few; DNA: TGTGCCAGCAGACTTCCCGGGCGGGATGAGCAGTTCTTC; CDR3: CASRLPGRDEQFF
D: -; V: TRBV6-5; J: TRBJ1-1; size: -; DNA: TGTGCCAGCAGTTACTCTTATCAGGTCACTGAAGCTTTCTTT; CDR3: CASSYSYQVTEAFF
D: TRBD1; V: TRBV19; J: TRBJ1-2; size: -; DNA: TGTGCCAGTAGAAGGACAGGGGTAAAAAATGGCTACACCTTC; CDR3: CASRRTGVKNGYTF
D: -; V: TRBV13; J: TRBJ1-1; size: -; DNA: TGTGCCAGCAGCCACCCCGCCTCCCAGGGAACTGAAGCTTTCTTT; CDR3: CASSHPASQGTEAFF
D: -; V: TRBV6-5; J: TRBJ2-7; size: few; DNA: TGTGCCAGCATTAGGGGGAGCGAGCAGTACTTC; CDR3: CASIRGSEQYF
D: TRBD2; V: TRBV7-9; J: TRBJ2-1; size: few; DNA: TGTGCCAGCAGCTTACGGACTAGCGGTCCCGGTGGGGGGAGTGAGCAGTTCTTC; CDR3: CASSLRTSGPGGGSEQFF
D: -; V: TRBV5-1; J: TRBJ2-1; size: -; DNA: TGCGCCAGCAGCCTCGGGTACTCCTACAATGAGCAGTTCTTC; CDR3: CASSLGYSYNEQFF
D: -; V: TRBV20-1; J: TRBJ1-1; size: -; DNA: TGCAGTGCTAGAGATCGGACAGAAGCTTTCTTT; CDR3: CSARDRTEAFF
D: TRBD2; V: TRBV6-5; J: TRBJ2-7; size: -; DNA: TGTGCCAGCAGCTACTCATTAGCGGGGGGCTACGAGCAGTACTTC; CDR3: CASSYSLAGGYEQYF
D: -; V: TRBV14; J: TRBJ1-6; size: -; DNA: TGTGCCAGCAGCCAAGATCGAGCTGGTTCACCCCTCCACTTT; CDR3: CASSQDRAGSPLHF
D: -; V: TRBV2; J: TRBJ1-3; size: -; DNA: TGTGCCAGCACTACCGGAAACACCATATATTTT; CDR3: CASTTGNTIYF
D: -; V: TRBV13; J: TRBJ1-1; size: -; DNA: TGTGCCAGCAGCTTAAGACAGGTGGCTGAAGCTTTCTTT; CDR3: CASSLRQVAEAFF
D: -; V: TRBV5-1; J: TRBJ1-3; size: -; DNA: TGCGCCAGCAGCGTCGGACAGAATGAGAACACCATATATTTT; CDR3: CASSVGQNENTIYF
D: TRBD2; V: TRBV5-1; J: TRBJ2-5; size: -; DNA: TGCGCCAGCAGCAAAGCGGGGACAGAGACCCAGTACTTC; CDR3: CASSKAGTETQYF